These 8 T cell receptor beta chains were sequenced from one sample in a study of T cell responses to AZD1222 COVID-19 vaccine. The data were produced by immunoSEQ multiplex PCR, yet TCRdb's version contains in-frame clones alone and is incomplete. The repertoire holds around 50,000 clones, with approximately 79% as singletons. Here the sequenced sample was peripheral blood, taken on day 0 of AZD1222 vaccination. All receptors come from an adult in good health.

The V call is TRBV7-8, the J call TRBJ2-4, with a tentative D call TRBD2 (7 bases). The CDR3 is made up of 18 amino acids. Trimming removed 2 bases at V and 0 bases at J, with 17 bases between. Germline V gene data show CDR1 as SGHVS and CDR2 as FQNEAQ. The CDR3 DNA reads TGTGCCAGCAGCTTATGGGGGCTAGCGGAAGGAGCCAAAAACATTCAGTACTTC. Its protein is CASSLWGLAEGAKNIQYF.

The chain links TRBV4-2 to TRBJ1-6; no clear D gene. The CDR3 loop spans 18 amino acids. CDR1 is LGHNA and CDR2 is YNFKEQ in the germline V gene. V lost 3 bases and J 10 bases, leaving 25 bases between the germline ends. The DNA of the CDR3 is TGTGCCAGCAGCCACCCTTTCGCGCCCAAAACCCCAGTGTCACCCCTCCACTTT. Amino acids: CASSHPFAPKTPVSPLHF.

This clone was detected only once. V gene TRBV6-4 combines with J gene TRBJ2-3; TRBD1 aligns across 8 bases. Germline V lookup: CDR1 MRHNA, CDR2 SNTAGT. The CDR3 consists of 13 residues. V lost 6 bases to trimming and J lost 5 bases; unmatched junction nucleotides: 4. Here the CDR3 DNA reads TGTGCCAGCAGCGCCGACAGGGGAGATACGCAGTATTTT. Translated: CASSADRGDTQYF.

V and J are TRBV7-8 and TRBJ1-6; no reliable D call. This CDR3 has 11 residues. V was trimmed by 4 bases and J by 7 bases, leaving 2 bases between them. Germline CDR1 is SGHVS and CDR2 is FQNEAQ. CDR3 coding DNA: TGTGCCAGCAGCTCGAATTCACCCCTCCACTTT. It encodes CASSSNSPLHF.

The chain has TRBV29-1 and TRBJ1-1, with D possibly TRBD1 on 5 matching bases. Looked up from germline, CDR1 is SQVTM and CDR2 is ANQGSEA. This CDR3 contains 14 residues. V lost 3 bases and J 7 bases, leaving 18 bases between the germline ends. CDR3 nucleotide sequence: TGCAGCGTTGAGGGGGGTAACACTTGGGGTGAAGCTTTCTTT. Protein sequence: CSVEGGNTWGEAFF.

The table lists this clone with a count of one. V gene TRBV5-4 combines with J gene TRBJ1-2; 10 bases are shared with TRBD1. Trimming took 4 bases from V and 6 from J; bases not matched to a gene: 12. CDR1 SGHNT and CDR2 YYREEE come from the germline V gene (reference sequence). CDR3 length: 16 amino acids. This CDR3 is CASSPARDRGVDGYTF. CDR3 coding DNA: TGTGCCAGCAGCCCAGCCCGGGACAGGGGTGTAGATGGCTACACCTTC.

The V and J genes are TRBV19 and TRBJ1-2; 9 bases align to TRBD1. This CDR3 is 13 amino acids long. CDR1 and CDR2 from the germline V gene are LNHDA and SQIVND (reference sequence). V lost 5 bases and J lost 7; bases outside the gene matches: 5. The DNA of the CDR3 is TGTGCCAGTAGTTTACAGGGGGCCGGTGGCTACACCTTC. Residues: CASSLQGAGGYTF.

The rearrangement links TRBV25-1 to TRBJ1-6, with TRBD1 as a possible D gene (5 bases). The germline V and J ends were trimmed by 1 base and 10 bases, with 5 bases remaining between them. Germline V gene sequence: CDR1 MGHDK, CDR2 SYGVNS. The CDR3 is 12 residues long. The CDR3 DNA reads as TGTGCCAGCAGTGAATGGACATCACCCCTCCACTTT. Protein: CASSEWTSPLHF.